This T cell receptor (beta chain) was identified in a study of T cells in localized non-small cell lung cancer. As concerns this clone: Its antigen is still unknown.

Study outcomes and limitations: Greater T cell density in blood accompanied longer overall survival. Of the tissues analyzed, uninvolved adjacent lung showed maximal T cell clonality, greater than tumor. Detection in adjacent lung was observed for a median around 50 of the top 100 tumor clones.

The V gene lost 3 bases and the J gene lost 0 bases, with 13 bases spanning the gap. The germline gives CDR1 SGDLS, CDR2 YYNGEE. CDR3 length equals 15 residues. The method was immunoSEQ multiplex PCR; TCRdb's version includes in-frame clones alone and lacks a portion of them. The table includes under 65,000 clones, roughly 89% detected once. The source of this sequence is a man aged 40 to 70 with stage I squamous cell lung carcinoma. The source was peripheral blood, collected before any cancer treatment. This chain links TRBV9 with TRBJ2-7; D is possibly TRBD2 (5 bases). The CDR3 spells CASSAGPGSSYEQYF. The CDR3 nucleotides read TGTGCCAGCAGCGCTGGGCCGGGATCCTCCTACGAGCAGTACTTC.